These 32 T cell receptor beta chains were sequenced from one sample in a study of shared clonotypes between healthy human individuals. Using immunoSEQ multiplex PCR, the repertoire was profiled, and TCRdb retains in-frame clones only, with some absent. This repertoire shows millions of clones, around 90% found once; its top ten account for around 0.15%. Sequenced sample: naive CD4+ T cells sorted from blood. Subset indicated: CD45RA+ positively selected. The receptor source for this set is a man in his late teens or twenties in good health.

The CDR3 DNA sequence: TGTGCCAGCAGTTACTTGGGGACAGTCTGGCAGTATTTT. Translation: CASSYLGTVWQYF. This chain joins TRBV6-5 and TRBJ2-3, with 7 bases aligning to TRBD1. Germline CDR1 and CDR2: MNHEY and SVGAGI. With 1 base clipped from V and 11 bases from J, the junction kept 6 bases outside the gene matches. The CDR3 length is 13 residues.

This chain links TRBV27 with TRBJ2-7, with 7 bases matching TRBD1. Germline V gene sequence: CDR1 MNHEY, CDR2 SMNVEV (reference sequence). This CDR3 region has 16 residues. The V gene end was trimmed by 3 bases and the J gene end by 2 bases; junction bases not matched to a gene: 10. The DNA for the CDR3 is TGTGCCAGCAGTTTGTTCCCCGGGACAGTAACCTACGAGCAGTACTTC. This codes for CASSLFPGTVTYEQYF.

This rearrangement joins TRBV19 to TRBJ2-7; 7 nucleotides align to TRBD2. CDR3 length equals 15 residues. In germline, CDR1 is LNHDA, CDR2 SQIVND (reference sequence). J lost 9 bases, V lost 9 bases, and 20 bases had no gene match. CDR3 coding DNA: TGTGCCAGCCGTCCGTCGCAGCGGGACCACCGGGGGCAGTACTTC. It specifies CASRPSQRDHRGQYF.

This clone came up once. The chain links TRBV5-4 to TRBJ1-2; D not certain. The CDR3 spans 14 residues. V lost 0 bases and J 1 base, leaving 7 bases between the germline ends. The germline CDR1 and CDR2 sequences are SGHNT and YYREEE (reference sequence). The CDR3 bases are TGTGCCAGCAGCTTGGACGGGGATAACTATGGCTACACCTTC. It is translated as CASSLDGDNYGYTF.

V is TRBV4-3 and J is TRBJ2-5; a weak D match, TRBD2 (6 bases). V was shortened by 0 bases and J by 5 bases, with 13 bases between the two germline ends. Germline values: CDR1 LGHNA, CDR2 YSLEER. This CDR3 spans 15 amino acids. The CDR3 region is CASSQDPGVVETQYF. CDR3 DNA: TGCGCCAGCAGCCAAGACCCGGGAGTCGTCGAGACCCAGTACTTC.

J is TRBJ2-1 and V is TRBV5-1, with D unclear. Germline-derived CDR1 and CDR2 are SGHRS and YFSETQ. Trimming cost V 1 base and J 15 bases, with 11 bases left between them. The CDR3 has 11 amino acids. CDR3 sequence reads: CASSLLGRMFF. The CDR3 DNA reads TGCGCCAGCAGCTTGTTAGGAAGGATGTTCTTC.

Of note for this clone: Other DNA sequences in this sample translate to the same CDR3. This chain connects TRBV19 to TRBJ2-7; the match to TRBD2 covers 11 bases. Unmatched junction bases numbered 1, after V lost 4 bases and J lost 2 bases. CDR3 length: 14 residues. Germline lookup yields CDR1 LNHDA and CDR2 SQIVND (reference sequence). DNA of the CDR3: TGTGCCAGTAGTAGGACTAGCGGGCCCTACGAGCAGTACTTC. This gives the protein CASSRTSGPYEQYF.

V gene TRBV18 combines with J gene TRBJ2-3, with no clear D. With 2 bases removed from V and 2 bases from J, the gap between germline ends came to 11 bases. The CDR3 extends over 15 amino acids. Looked up from germline, CDR1 is KGHSH and CDR2 is LQKENI. For the CDR3, the DNA is TGTGCCAGCTCACCAATCCAGGCGACCACAGATACGCAGTATTTT. Residues: CASSPIQATTDTQYF.

This clone showed up just once. V is TRBV6-5 and J is TRBJ1-6, with TRBD1 matching 9 bases. This CDR3 spans 15 amino acids. Trimming at V came to 7 bases and at J to 8 bases, leaving 9 bases not matched to a gene. Germline-derived CDR1 and CDR2 are MNHEY and SVGAGI. The CDR3 sequence: CASKLSGQGYSPLHF. CDR3 coding DNA: TGTGCCAGCAAACTGTCGGGACAGGGCTATTCACCCCTCCACTTT.

This chain uses TRBV13 with TRBJ2-1; 11 bases fit TRBD2. The V gene end was trimmed by 5 bases and the J gene end by 2 bases; junction bases not matched to a gene: 8. Germline CDR1 is PRHDT and CDR2 is FYEKMQ (reference sequence). The CDR3 runs 17 residues. The CDR3 DNA reads TGTGCCAGCAGCGGGCGGACTAGCGGGTCAACCTACAATGAGCAGTTCTTC. It codes for CASSGRTSGSTYNEQFF. Variable domain in full (rest from reference TRBV13 and TRBJ2-1): AAGVIQSPRHLIKEKRETATLKCYPIPRHDTVYWYQQGPGQDPQFLISFYEKMQSDKGSIPDRFSAQQFSDYHSELNMSSLELGDSALYFCASSGRTSGSTYNEQFFGPGTRLTVL.

This clone turned up a few times. The chain is built from TRBV7-2 and TRBJ1-2, with 7 bases fitting TRBD1. Germline V gene lookup returns CDR1 SGHTA and CDR2 FQGNSA. This CDR3 comprises 15 residues. Losses at the gene ends were 5 bases for V and 4 bases for J; bases not matched to a gene: 10. CDR3 residues: CASSGVTGTAYGYTF. As DNA, the CDR3 is TGTGCCAGCAGCGGGGTGACCGGGACAGCCTATGGCTACACCTTC. Full variable domain (outside the CDR3, taken from reference TRBV7-2 and TRBJ1-2): GAGVSQSPSNKVTEKGKDVELRCDPISGHTALYWYRQSLGQGLEFLIYFQGNSAPDKSGLPSDRFSAERTGGSVSTLTIQRTQQEDSAVYLCASSGVTGTAYGYTFGSGTRLTVV.

The V gene is TRBV30, the J gene TRBJ1-1; TRBD1 might be the D (5 bases). Germline V gene lookup returns CDR1 GTSNPN and CDR2 SVGIG (reference sequence). Trimming shortened V by 6 bases and J by 0 bases, and 14 bases separated the two germline ends. The CDR3 spans 14 residues. DNA for the CDR3: TGTGCCTGCGGGGGTCCCTTCTTGAACACTGAAGCTTTCTTT. Amino acids: CACGGPFLNTEAFF.

This rearrangement joins TRBV30 to TRBJ2-4; 7 bases map to TRBD1. Germline trimming cut 1 base from V and 2 bases from J; bases unmatched to any gene: 2. From germline, CDR1 is GTSNPN and CDR2 SVGIG (reference sequence). The CDR3 has 14 amino acids. CDR3 protein: CAWSGQGTKNIQYF. CDR3 DNA: TGTGCCTGGAGTGGACAGGGAACCAAAAACATTCAGTACTTC.

The chain recombines TRBV7-3 with TRBJ2-1, with 7 bases lining up with TRBD2. The V gene's germline CDR1 is SGHTA and CDR2 FQGTGA. The CDR3 extends over 15 amino acids. The V gene end was trimmed by 2 bases and the J gene end by 10 bases; junction bases not matched to a gene: 11. This CDR3 reads CASSLSRGSFEEQFF. CDR3 sequence (DNA): TGTGCCAGCAGCTTATCGCGGGGGTCCTTCGAAGAGCAGTTCTTC.

The V call is TRBV10-1, the J call TRBJ2-7; 10 nucleotides line up with TRBD1. V gave up 6 bases and J gave up 2 bases; unmatched junction bases: 4. The length of the CDR3 is 14 residues. Germline CDR1 reads WNHNN; CDR2 reads SYGVQD (reference sequence). The DNA for the CDR3 is TGCGCCAGCAGCCCCGGGACAGGGGCCTACGAGCAGTACTTC. Translation gives CASSPGTGAYEQYF.

The gene calls are TRBV28 and TRBJ1-6; 7 positions match TRBD1. CDR1 and CDR2 (germline): MDHEN, SYDVKM. V shed 1 base, J shed 4 bases, and the junction held 7 bases outside the gene matches. The CDR3 has 17 amino acids. The CDR3 is CASSLSQTGMYNSPLHF. CDR3 DNA sequence: TGTGCCAGCAGTTTATCCCAGACAGGGATGTATAATTCACCCCTCCACTTT. Combining the CDR3 with reference TRBV28 and TRBJ1-6 gives the whole variable domain DVKVTQSSRYLVKRTGEKVFLECVQDMDHENMFWYRQDPGLGLRLIYFSYDVKMKEKGDIPEGYSVSREKKERFSLILESASTNQTSMYLCASSLSQTGMYNSPLHFGNGTRLTVT.

J is TRBJ2-5 and V is TRBV9; either TRBD1 or TRBD2 may supply D (5 bases each). The CDR3 is 15 residues long. Germline CDR1 SGDLS, CDR2 YYNGEE. Trimming left V 3 bases short and J 2 bases short, with 14 bases between. The chain's CDR3 is CASSGGPGPQETQYF. In nucleotides, the CDR3 is TGTGCCAGCAGCGGAGGACCGGGACCACAAGAGACCCAGTACTTC.

The CDR3 DNA reads as TGTGCCAGCAGCTTAATGGGACAGATGAACACTGAAGCTTTCTTT. Amino acids: CASSLMGQMNTEAFF. The genes are TRBV11-2 and TRBJ1-1; 7 bases are shared with TRBD1. The germline CDR1 and CDR2 sequences are SGHAT and FQNNGV. With V trimmed by 2 bases and J by 0 bases, 3 bases remained unmatched. CDR3 length: 15 amino acids.

The chain couples TRBV11-2 to TRBJ2-2; D is undetermined. Germline assignment: CDR1 SGHAT and CDR2 FQNNGV. V was trimmed by 4 bases and J by 3 bases, leaving 9 bases between them. This CDR3 contains 14 residues. The CDR3 DNA reads TGTGCCAGCAGCTGGTGGGTCGACACCGGGGAGCTGTTTTTT. This translates into CASSWWVDTGELFF. Variable domain in full (rest from reference TRBV11-2 and TRBJ2-2): EAGVAQSPRYKIIEKRQSVAFWCNPISGHATLYWYQQILGQGPKLLIQFQNNGVVDDSQLPKDRFSAERLKGVDSTLKIQPAKLEDSAVYLCASSWWVDTGELFFGEGSRLTVL.

V gene TRBV5-4 combines with J gene TRBJ2-6, with TRBD1 as a possible D gene (6 bases). Germline V gives CDR1 SGHNT, CDR2 YYREEE (reference sequence). V dropped 3 bases and J dropped 2 bases, with 15 bases sitting between them. The CDR3 runs 17 residues. CDR3 nucleotide sequence: TGTGCCAGCAGCTCGAAATTACAGGGAACTGGGGCCAACGTCCTGACTTTC. It is translated as CASSSKLQGTGANVLTF. The whole variable domain, remainder taken from reference TRBV5-4 and TRBJ2-6, is ETGVTQSPTHLIKTRGQQVTLRCSSQSGHNTVSWYQQALGQGPQFIFQYYREEENGRGNFPPRFSGLQFPNYSSELNVNALELDDSALYLCASSSKLQGTGANVLTFGAGSRLTVL.

The chain uses TRBV19 and TRBJ2-5; D possibly corresponds to TRBD1 (7 bases). The CDR3 consists of 14 residues. V was pared by 7 bases and J by 1 base, with 13 bases between. The V gene's germline CDR1 is LNHDA and CDR2 SQIVND (reference sequence). CDR3 residues: CASKSQGGQETQYF. In DNA form, the CDR3 reads TGTGCCAGTAAATCGCAGGGGGGCCAAGAGACCCAGTACTTC. The variable domain in full, with the rest retrieved from reference TRBV19 and TRBJ2-5, is DGGITQSPKYLFRKEGQNVTLSCEQNLNHDAMYWYRQDPGQGLRLIYYSQIVNDFQKGDIAEGYSVSREKKESFPLTVTSAQKNPTAFYLCASKSQGGQETQYFGPGTRLLVL.

The chain combines TRBV5-4 with TRBJ1-2; D is ambiguous. Per germline, CDR1 SGHNT and CDR2 YYREEE (reference sequence). This CDR3 has 13 residues. The V gene lost 7 bases and the J gene lost 7 bases, with 17 bases spanning the gap. The CDR3 bases are TGTGCCAGCTTCCGTCTTCCAGTAGGTGGCTACACCTTC. Its protein product is CASFRLPVGGYTF.

The chain carries TRBV12-5 and TRBJ2-7, with D unclear. The CDR3 is 16 amino acids. The V gene lost 0 bases and the J gene lost 6 bases, with 18 bases spanning the gap. The germline gives CDR1 LGHNT, CDR2 FRNRAP. CDR3 protein: CASGLVLPETPREQYF. DNA for the CDR3: TGTGCTAGTGGTTTGGTACTGCCTGAAACCCCACGCGAGCAGTACTTC.

The J gene is TRBJ2-1, the V gene TRBV2, with D hard to call. Germline assignment: CDR1 SNHLY and CDR2 FYNNEI. Trimming pared 4 bases from V and 9 bases from J, leaving 13 bases between. This CDR3 is 13 amino acids long. DNA of the CDR3: TGTGCCAGCAGTGTGACTTCCTATAGTGAGCAGTTCTTC. Translation: CASSVTSYSEQFF. The entire variable domain, with the rest obtained from reference TRBV2 and TRBJ2-1, is as follows: EPEVTQTPSHQVTQMGQEVILRCVPISNHLYFYWYRQILGQKVEFLVSFYNNEISEKSEIFDDQFSVERPDGSNFTLKIRSTKLEDSAMYFCASSVTSYSEQFFGPGTRLTVL.

This clone was seen a few times. The chain has TRBV19 and TRBJ1-2; D might be TRBD1 (5 bases). The CDR3 runs 14 residues. Germline loops: CDR1 LNHDA, CDR2 SQIVND (reference sequence). Trimming took off 8 bases at V and 8 bases at J, with 21 bases between the two ends. The DNA for the CDR3 is TGTGCCAGTTCTCTCCAGGGAACCCCTATCGGCTACACCTTC. Protein: CASSLQGTPIGYTF.

The chain joins TRBV10-3 to TRBJ1-3, with unresolved D. Trimming removed 2 bases at V and 0 bases at J, with 11 bases between. The CDR3 extends over 16 amino acids. Per germline, CDR1 ENHRY and CDR2 SYGVKD. The CDR3 nucleotides read TGTGCCATCAGTGAGACCGGACTGCCCTCTGGAAACACCATATATTTT. Protein sequence: CAISETGLPSGNTIYF.

This chain uses TRBV10-2 with TRBJ2-7, with 9 bases that match TRBD2. Germline V gene sequence: CDR1 WSHSY, CDR2 SAAADI. This CDR3 spans 13 amino acids. V dropped 9 bases and J dropped 1; count of bases not matched to a gene: 4. The CDR3 DNA is TGCGCCAGTTCTAGCGGGATATCCTACGAGCAGTACTTC. Protein sequence: CASSSGISYEQYF.

This chain joins TRBV7-6 and TRBJ2-7; D gene uncertain. The CDR3 sequence is 16 residues long. Germline V gene data show CDR1 as SGHVS and CDR2 as FNYEAQ. The germline V and J ends were trimmed by 0 bases and 7 bases, with 19 bases remaining between them. This CDR3 is CASSLAGSPNLVEQYF. CDR3 DNA: TGTGCCAGCAGCTTAGCCGGGTCTCCTAACCTAGTAGAGCAGTACTTC.

The chain employs TRBV30 and TRBJ1-2; 9 nucleotides line up with TRBD1. Trimming at V came to 7 bases and at J to 3 bases, leaving 3 bases not matched to a gene. The germline CDR1 and CDR2 sequences are GTSNPN and SVGIG (reference sequence). The CDR3 runs 12 residues. DNA of the CDR3: TGTGCCTCGACAGGGGGGGACTATGGCTACACCTTC. This translates into CASTGGDYGYTF.

In regard to this clone: The CDR3 ends on some other residue instead of the conserved phenylalanine or tryptophan, so this is likely a read error. No DNA is shown, since the ends of the CDR3 on it are uncertain; the CDR3 is the one TCRdb lists. This sequence joins TRBV10-1 and TRBJ2-3; TRBD1, as called in the table, went unchecked against the DNA. The CDR3 is 10 amino acids long, termini counted. Germline CDR1 and CDR2: WNHNN and SYGVQD (reference sequence). CDR3 loop: CASSESGQGL.

This clone was recorded only once. For the CDR3, the DNA is TGTGCCAGCAGCCCCCGGACAGGGACTAACACTGAAGCTTTCTTT. Residues: CASSPRTGTNTEAFF. The rearrangement uses TRBV5-6 and TRBJ1-1, with 8 bases that match TRBD1. Germline values: CDR1 SGHDT, CDR2 YYEEEE. The CDR3 runs to 15 residues. With 4 bases clipped from V and 2 bases from J, the junction kept 7 bases outside the gene matches. Based on the CDR3 plus reference TRBV5-6 and TRBJ1-1, the full variable domain is DAGVTQSPTHLIKTRGQQVTLRCSPKSGHDTVSWYQQALGQGPQFIFQYYEEEERQRGNFPDRFSGHQFPNYSSELNVNALLLGDSALYLCASSPRTGTNTEAFFGQGTRLTVV.

V and J are TRBV2 and TRBJ1-6; TRBD1 matches at 8 bases. This CDR3 is 19 amino acids long. Unmatched junction bases numbered 13, after V lost 3 bases and J lost 3 bases. Looked up from germline, CDR1 is SNHLY and CDR2 is FYNNEI. CDR3 sequence: CASSEWDRTHNNYNSPLHF. In nucleotides, the CDR3 is TGTGCCAGCAGTGAGTGGGACAGGACCCATAACAACTATAATTCACCCCTCCACTTT.